These T cell receptor beta chains were read from a single sample in a study of T cell responses to AZD1222 COVID-19 vaccine. Sequencing used immunoSEQ multiplex PCR; TCRdb keeps in-frame clones, though not all of them. The data show 95,000 to 150,000 clones, with around nine tenths seen just once and roughly 1.8% held by the top ten. The sequenced sample was peripheral blood, obtained on day 0 of AZD1222 vaccination. Every receptor here comes from an adult in good health. Both conserved end residues are part of each CDR3. D genes are given only for firm matches. Not all rows give a size; the values are once, few, many and, for expanded clones, a class.

v_call: TRBV6-1
d_call: TRBD2
clone_size: NA
j_call: TRBJ2-1
cdr3_nt: TGTGCCAGCCGTGGGAAATCCGGACTAGCGGGAGGAGGCTCCTACAATGAGCAGTTCTTC
cdr3_aa: CASRGKSGLAGGGSYNEQFF

v_call: TRBV2
d_call: NA
clone_size: NA
j_call: TRBJ1-2
cdr3_nt: TGTGCCAGCTCGGGCTATGGCTACACCTTC
cdr3_aa: CASSGYGYTF

v_call: TRBV2
d_call: TRBD1
clone_size: NA
j_call: TRBJ1-5
cdr3_nt: TGTGCCAGCAACCCGACAGGGAAGGATCAGCCCCAGCATTTT
cdr3_aa: CASNPTGKDQPQHF

v_call: TRBV21-1
d_call: NA
clone_size: NA
j_call: TRBJ1-6
cdr3_nt: TGTGCCAGCAGCAAGTCGGCAGGGGAATCACCCCTCCACTTT
cdr3_aa: CASSKSAGESPLHF

v_call: TRBV27
d_call: TRBD1
clone_size: NA
j_call: TRBJ1-3
cdr3_nt: TGTGCCAGCAGTACAGGGGACTCTGGAAACACCATATATTTT
cdr3_aa: CASSTGDSGNTIYF

v_call: TRBV9
d_call: NA
clone_size: NA
j_call: TRBJ1-4
cdr3_nt: TGTGCCAGCAGCGTGAGTGCAACTAATGAAAAACTGTTTTTT
cdr3_aa: CASSVSATNEKLFF

v_call: TRBV2
d_call: TRBD1
clone_size: NA
j_call: TRBJ1-2
cdr3_nt: TGTGCCAGCAAGCAAGACAGGGTTGAGAACTATGGCTACACCTTC
cdr3_aa: CASKQDRVENYGYTF

v_call: TRBV4-1
d_call: TRBD1
clone_size: few
j_call: TRBJ1-4
cdr3_nt: TGCGCCAGCAGCCAACGGACAGGGATGGGTGAAAAACTGTTTTTT
cdr3_aa: CASSQRTGMGEKLFF

v_call: TRBV7-9
d_call: NA
clone_size: NA
j_call: TRBJ1-2
cdr3_nt: TGTGCCAGCAGCTTAGCGGGCAGCTATGGCTACACCTTC
cdr3_aa: CASSLAGSYGYTF

v_call: TRBV18
d_call: TRBD1
clone_size: NA
j_call: TRBJ1-3
cdr3_nt: TGTGCCAGCTCACCATTGGCAGGGGGTCGAAGTGGCACCATATATTTT
cdr3_aa: CASSPLAGGRSGTIYF